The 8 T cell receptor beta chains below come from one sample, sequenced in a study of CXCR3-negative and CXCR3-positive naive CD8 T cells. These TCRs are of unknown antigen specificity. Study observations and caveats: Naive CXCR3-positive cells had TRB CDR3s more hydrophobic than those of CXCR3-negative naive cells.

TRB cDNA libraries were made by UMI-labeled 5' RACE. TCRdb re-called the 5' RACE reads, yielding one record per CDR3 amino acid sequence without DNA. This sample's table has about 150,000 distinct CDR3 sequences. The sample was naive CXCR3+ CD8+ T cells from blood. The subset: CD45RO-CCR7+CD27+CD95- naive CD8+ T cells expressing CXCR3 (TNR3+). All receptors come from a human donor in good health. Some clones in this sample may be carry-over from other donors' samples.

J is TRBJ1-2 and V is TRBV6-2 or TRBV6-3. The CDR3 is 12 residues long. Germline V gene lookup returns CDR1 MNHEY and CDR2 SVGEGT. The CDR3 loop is CASTEYSSGYTF.

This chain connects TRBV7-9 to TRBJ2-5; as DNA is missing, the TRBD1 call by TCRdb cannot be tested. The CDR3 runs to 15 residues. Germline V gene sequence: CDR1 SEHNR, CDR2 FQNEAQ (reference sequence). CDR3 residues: CASSPRDGRQETQYF. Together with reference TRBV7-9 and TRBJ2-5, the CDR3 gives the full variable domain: DTGVSQNPRHKITKRGQNVTFRCDPISEHNRLYWYRQTLGQGPEFLTYFQNEAQLEKSRLLSDRFSAERPKGSFSTLEIQRTEQGDSAMYLCASSPRDGRQETQYFGPGTRLLVL.

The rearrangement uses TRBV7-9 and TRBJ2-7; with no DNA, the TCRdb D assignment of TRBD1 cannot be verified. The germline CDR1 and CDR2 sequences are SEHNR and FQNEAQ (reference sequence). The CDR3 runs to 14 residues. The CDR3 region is CASSSPVRAYEQYF.

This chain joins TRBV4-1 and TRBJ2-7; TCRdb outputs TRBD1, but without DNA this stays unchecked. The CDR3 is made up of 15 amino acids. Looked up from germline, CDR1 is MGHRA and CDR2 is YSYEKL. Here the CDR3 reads CASSRQGTDTYEQYF.

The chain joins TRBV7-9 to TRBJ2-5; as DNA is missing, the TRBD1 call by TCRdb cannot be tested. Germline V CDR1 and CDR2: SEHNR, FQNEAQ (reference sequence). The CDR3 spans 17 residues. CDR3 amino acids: CASSLDIVGPWRETQYF.

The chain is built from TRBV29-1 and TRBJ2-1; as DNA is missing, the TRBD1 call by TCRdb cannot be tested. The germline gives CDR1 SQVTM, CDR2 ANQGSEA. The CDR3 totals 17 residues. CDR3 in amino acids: CSVGGVGAGAHYNEQFF.

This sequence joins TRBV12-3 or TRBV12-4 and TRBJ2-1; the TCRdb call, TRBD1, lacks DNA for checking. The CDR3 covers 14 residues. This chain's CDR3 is CASSLTGAYNEQFF.

CDR3 loop: CASSEARGYDNEQFF. This sequence joins TRBV25-1 and TRBJ2-1. CDR3 length: 15 residues. Germline-derived CDR1 and CDR2 are MGHDK and SYGVNS.